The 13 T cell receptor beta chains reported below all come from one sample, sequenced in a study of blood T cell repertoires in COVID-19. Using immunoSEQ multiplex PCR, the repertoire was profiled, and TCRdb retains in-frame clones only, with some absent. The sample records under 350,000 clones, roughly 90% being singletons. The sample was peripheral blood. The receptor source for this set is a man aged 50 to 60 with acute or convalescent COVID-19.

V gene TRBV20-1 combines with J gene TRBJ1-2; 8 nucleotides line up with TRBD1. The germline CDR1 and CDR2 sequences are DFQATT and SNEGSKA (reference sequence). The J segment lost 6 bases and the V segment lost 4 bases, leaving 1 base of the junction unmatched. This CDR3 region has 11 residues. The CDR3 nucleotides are TGCAGTGCTACGACAGGGGATGGCTACACCTTC. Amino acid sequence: CSATTGDGYTF.

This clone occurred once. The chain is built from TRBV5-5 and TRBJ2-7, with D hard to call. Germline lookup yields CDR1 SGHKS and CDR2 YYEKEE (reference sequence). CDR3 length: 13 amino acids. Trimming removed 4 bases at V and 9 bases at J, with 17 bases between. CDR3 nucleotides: TGTGCCAGCAGCGTCAGGCCCGCCGTACGGCAGTACTTC. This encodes CASSVRPAVRQYF.

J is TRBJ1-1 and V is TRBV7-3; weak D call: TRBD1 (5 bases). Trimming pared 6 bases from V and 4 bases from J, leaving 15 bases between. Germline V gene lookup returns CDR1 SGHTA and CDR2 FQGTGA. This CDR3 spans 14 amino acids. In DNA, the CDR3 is TGTGCCAGCAGTCCCGGGCGGGGGATCACTGAAGCTTTCTTT. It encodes CASSPGRGITEAFF.

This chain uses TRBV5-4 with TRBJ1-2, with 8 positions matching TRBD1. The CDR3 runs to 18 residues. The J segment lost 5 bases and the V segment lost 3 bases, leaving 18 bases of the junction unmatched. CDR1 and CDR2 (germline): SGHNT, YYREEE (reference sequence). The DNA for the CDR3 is TGTGCCAGCAGCTGGCCATGGGGAACAGGGGGGGAAGGATATGGCTACACCTTC. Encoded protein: CASSWPWGTGGEGYGYTF.

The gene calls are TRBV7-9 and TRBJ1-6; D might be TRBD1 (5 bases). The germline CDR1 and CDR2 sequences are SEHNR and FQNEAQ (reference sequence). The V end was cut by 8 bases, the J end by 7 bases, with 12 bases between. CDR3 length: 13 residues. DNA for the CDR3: TGTGCCAGCGGGACTCAGCTCAATTCACCCCTCCACTTT. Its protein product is CASGTQLNSPLHF.

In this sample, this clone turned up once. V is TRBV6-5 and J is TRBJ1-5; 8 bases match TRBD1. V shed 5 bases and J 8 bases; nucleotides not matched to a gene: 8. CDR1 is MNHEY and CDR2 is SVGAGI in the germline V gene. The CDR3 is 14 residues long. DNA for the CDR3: TGTGCCAGCAGTCCGACAGGGGTAAGTGAGCCCCAGCATTTT. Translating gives CASSPTGVSEPQHF.

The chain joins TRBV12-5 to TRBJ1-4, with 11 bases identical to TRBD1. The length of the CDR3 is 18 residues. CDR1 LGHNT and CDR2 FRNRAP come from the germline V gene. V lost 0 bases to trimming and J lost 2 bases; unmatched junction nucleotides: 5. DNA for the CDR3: TGTGCTAGTGGTTTGGTCTTGGGGACAGGGGGTACTAATGAAAAACTGTTTTTT. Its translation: CASGLVLGTGGTNEKLFF.

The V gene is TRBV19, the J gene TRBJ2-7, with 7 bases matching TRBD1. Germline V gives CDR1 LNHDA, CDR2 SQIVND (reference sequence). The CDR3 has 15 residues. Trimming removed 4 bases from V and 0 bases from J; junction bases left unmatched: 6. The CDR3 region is CASSTPGTASYEQYF. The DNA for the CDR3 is TGTGCCAGTAGTACTCCCGGGACAGCCTCCTACGAGCAGTACTTC. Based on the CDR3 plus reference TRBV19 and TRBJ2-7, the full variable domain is DGGITQSPKYLFRKEGQNVTLSCEQNLNHDAMYWYRQDPGQGLRLIYYSQIVNDFQKGDIAEGYSVSREKKESFPLTVTSAQKNPTAFYLCASSTPGTASYEQYFGPGTRLTVT.

The CDR3, as DNA: TGCGCCAGCAGCTTACAGGGGAGAAAACACGAGCAGTACTTC. It translates to CASSLQGRKHEQYF. The chain carries TRBV5-1 and TRBJ2-7; the match to TRBD1 covers 7 bases. The CDR3 loop spans 14 amino acids. The V and J ends lost 2 bases and 5 bases, in that order; junction bases with no gene match: 7. Germline loops: CDR1 SGHRS, CDR2 YFSETQ.

The CDR3 here is CASSLARDKVYGYTF. The DNA of the CDR3 is TGTGCCAGCAGCTTAGCCCGGGACAAAGTTTATGGCTACACCTTC. V usage is TRBV7-9 and J usage is TRBJ1-2; weak D call: TRBD1 (6 bases). Germline V gene sequence: CDR1 SEHNR, CDR2 FQNEAQ (reference sequence). The CDR3 runs 15 residues. Trimming removed 0 bases from V and 5 bases from J, with 13 bases in between. The variable domain in full, completed from reference TRBV7-9 and TRBJ1-2, reads DTGVSQNPRHKITKRGQNVTFRCDPISEHNRLYWYRQTLGQGPEFLTYFQNEAQLEKSRLLSDRFSAERPKGSFSTLEIQRTEQGDSAMYLCASSLARDKVYGYTFGSGTRLTVV.

CDR3 nucleotides: TGTGCCAGCAGCAGCCGTACAGGGACCGGTAATTCACCCCTCCACTTT. Translating it yields CASSSRTGTGNSPLHF. V is TRBV5-4 and J is TRBJ1-6; weak D call: TRBD1 (6 bases). Germline CDR1 SGHNT, CDR2 YYREEE (reference sequence). Trimming removed 4 bases at V and 6 bases at J, with 17 bases between. This CDR3 contains 16 residues.

The CDR3 is CASSTAGTGRGDTEAFF. In nucleotides, the CDR3 is TGTGCCAGTAGTACCGCCGGGACAGGGCGAGGTGACACTGAAGCTTTCTTT. This chain uses TRBV19 with TRBJ1-1, with 9 nucleotides matching TRBD1. The CDR3 runs to 17 residues. Germline CDR1 LNHDA, CDR2 SQIVND (reference sequence). The ends lost 4 bases at V and 3 bases at J; junction bases unmatched: 12.

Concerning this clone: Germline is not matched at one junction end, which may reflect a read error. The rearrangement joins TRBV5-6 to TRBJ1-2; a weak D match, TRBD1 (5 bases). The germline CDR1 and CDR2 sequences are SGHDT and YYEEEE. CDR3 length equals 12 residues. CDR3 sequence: CASTHDSGAHNF. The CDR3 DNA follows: TGTGCCAGCACCCATGACAGTGGAGCACACAATTTC.